Sequencing of this T cell receptor (beta chain) was carried out in a study of shared clonotypes between healthy human individuals. As for the study in general: CD4 naive and CD4 memory each took three plates per donor, while CD8 naive took two and CD8 memory one.

A remark on this clone: The antigen is undetermined.

Division of CD4+ cells produced a CD45RA+ naive subset and a CD45RA-negative memory subset. Study results and limitations: Estimated richness was generally greater in naive than memory subsets.

Assay execution proceeded at the deep level. Measured with immunoSEQ multiplex PCR; TCRdb has only the in-frame clones, and not every one. The top ten clones hold 0.37% of a sample with 2,500,000 or so clones, 85% to 95% of them seen once. The CDR3 loop spans 14 amino acids. From germline, CDR1 is SQVTM and CDR2 ANQGSEA. V lost 6 bases, J lost 2 bases, and 7 bases stayed unmatched. The sequencing input was naive CD4+ T cells from PBMCs. The subset here: CD45RA+ positively selected. The receptor's source is a man aged 18 to 35 in good health. Some clones in this sample may be carry-over from other donors' samples. This rearrangement joins TRBV29-1 to TRBJ1-3; 7 nucleotides align to TRBD1. The CDR3 reads CSVVHRGPGNTIYF. CDR3 sequence (DNA): TGCAGCGTCGTCCACAGGGGACCTGGAAACACCATATATTTT.